This T cell receptor beta chain was obtained from a study of shared clonotypes between healthy human individuals. Whole-study findings and limits: Naive subsets, compared against memory subsets, generally had larger estimated richness values.

Sequenced by immunoSEQ multiplex PCR; TCRdb stores in-frame clones only, minus some. The data hold approximately 810,000 clones, with roughly 92% observed a single time. Selected positively for CCR7 and CD45RO-negative, naive CD8 cells excluded terminally differentiated effector memory CD45RA+ cells. The CDR3 sequence is 14 residues long. Germline loops: CDR1 LGHNA, CDR2 YSLEER. V lost 4 bases, J lost 2 bases, and 11 bases lay in between. This clone has just one count. The antigen is not known. This sequence joins TRBV4-3 and TRBJ2-5; D perhaps matches TRBD2 (6 bases). Sequencing was carried out using naive CD8+ T cells sorted from blood. This TCR was recovered from a man aged 25 to 40 in good health. Written as DNA, the CDR3 is TGCGCCAGCAGCCCCTACGCGGGGCAAGAGACCCAGTACTTC. The encoded protein is CASSPYAGQETQYF.